This T cell receptor beta chain was identified in a study of cytomegalovirus exposure and HLA in healthy donors. The study, taken as a whole, reports: The finding came from a later analysis; first-cohort TCR clusters tended to co-occur in the 130 or so validation repertoires.

Only in-frame clones appear in the TCRdb table, and some are missing; sequencing was by immunoSEQ multiplex PCR. This sample carries about 280,000 clones, 80% to 90% of them seen once, and the ten largest clones take roughly 1%. V was shortened by 8 bases and J by 7 bases, with 9 bases between the two germline ends. Germline assignment: CDR1 MNHEY and CDR2 SMNVEV (reference sequence). This CDR3 spans 10 amino acids. Turning to this clone: Its antigen is unidentified.

The chain has TRBV27 and TRBJ2-7, with D unresolved. Sequencing was performed on PBMCs. The sequence was collected from a woman under 30 in good health and CMV-seronegative. The CDR3 here is CASGPSEQYF. For the CDR3, the DNA is TGTGCCAGCGGCCCGTCAGAGCAGTACTTC.